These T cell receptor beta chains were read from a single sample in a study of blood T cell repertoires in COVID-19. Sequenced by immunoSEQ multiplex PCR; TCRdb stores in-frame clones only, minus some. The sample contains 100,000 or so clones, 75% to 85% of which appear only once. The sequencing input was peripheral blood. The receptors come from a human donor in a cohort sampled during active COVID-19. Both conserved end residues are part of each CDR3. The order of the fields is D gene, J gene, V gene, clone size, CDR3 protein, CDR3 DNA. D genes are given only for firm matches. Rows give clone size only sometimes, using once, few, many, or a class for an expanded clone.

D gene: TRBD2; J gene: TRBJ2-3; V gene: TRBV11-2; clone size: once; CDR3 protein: CASSLEIGLAGLPDTQYF; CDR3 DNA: TGTGCCAGCAGCTTAGAAATCGGGCTAGCGGGCCTCCCCGATACGCAGTATTTT
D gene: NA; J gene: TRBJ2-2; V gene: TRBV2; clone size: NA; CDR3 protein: CASSILKDTGELFF; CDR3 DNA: TGTGCCAGCAGCATACTAAAGGACACCGGGGAGCTGTTTTTT
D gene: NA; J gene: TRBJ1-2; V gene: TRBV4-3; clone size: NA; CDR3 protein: CASSQEPRGRHYGYTF; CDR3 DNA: TGCGCCAGCAGCCAAGAGCCCCGGGGGAGGCACTATGGCTACACCTTC
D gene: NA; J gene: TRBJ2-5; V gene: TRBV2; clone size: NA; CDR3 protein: CASSDPGATPETQYF; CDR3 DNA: TGTGCCAGCAGTGACCCAGGGGCAACCCCGGAGACCCAGTACTTC
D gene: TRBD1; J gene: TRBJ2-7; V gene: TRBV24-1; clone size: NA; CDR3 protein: CATGPGQSYEQYF; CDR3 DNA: TGTGCCACCGGACCGGGACAGTCCTACGAGCAGTACTTC
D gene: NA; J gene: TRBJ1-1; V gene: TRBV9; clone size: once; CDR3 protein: CASSESGLLTEAFF; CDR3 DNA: TGTGCCAGCAGCGAATCCGGGTTGTTAACTGAAGCTTTCTTT
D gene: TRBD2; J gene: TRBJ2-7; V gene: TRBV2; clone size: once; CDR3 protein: CASDGAGDYEQYF; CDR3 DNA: TGTGCCAGCGATGGGGCGGGAGACTACGAGCAGTACTTC
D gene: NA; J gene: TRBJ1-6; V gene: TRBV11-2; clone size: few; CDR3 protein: CASSLADSPLHF; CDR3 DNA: TGTGCCAGCAGCCTGGCCGATTCACCCCTCCACTTT
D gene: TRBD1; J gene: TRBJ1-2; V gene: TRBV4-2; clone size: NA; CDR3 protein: CASSQPNDRGGGYTF; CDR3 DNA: TGTGCCAGCAGCCAACCTAACGACAGGGGGGGCGGCTACACCTTC
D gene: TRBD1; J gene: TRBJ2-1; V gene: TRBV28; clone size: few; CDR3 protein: CASSLYGQGADEQFF; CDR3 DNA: TGTGCCAGCAGTTTATATGGACAGGGGGCCGATGAGCAGTTCTTC
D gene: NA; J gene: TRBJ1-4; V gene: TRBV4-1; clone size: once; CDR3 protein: CASSPLLEKLFF; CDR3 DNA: TGCGCCAGCAGCCCCCTTTTGGAAAAACTGTTTTTT
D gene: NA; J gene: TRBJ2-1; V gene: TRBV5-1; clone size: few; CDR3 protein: CASSEGLANEQFF; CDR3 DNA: TGCGCCAGCTCCGAAGGGCTAGCCAATGAGCAGTTCTTC
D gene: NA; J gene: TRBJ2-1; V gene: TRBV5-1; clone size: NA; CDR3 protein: CASSLQGAGFYNEQFF; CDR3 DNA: TGCGCCAGCAGCCTACAGGGTGCGGGCTTCTACAATGAGCAGTTCTTC
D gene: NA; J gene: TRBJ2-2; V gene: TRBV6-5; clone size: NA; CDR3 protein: CASSYGESTGELFF; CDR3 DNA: TGTGCCAGCAGTTACGGGGAGAGCACCGGGGAGCTGTTTTTT
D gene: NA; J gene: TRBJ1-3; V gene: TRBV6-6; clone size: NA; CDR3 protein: CASSWATESNTIYF; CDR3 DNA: TGTGCCAGCAGTTGGGCGACAGAGAGCAACACCATATATTTT
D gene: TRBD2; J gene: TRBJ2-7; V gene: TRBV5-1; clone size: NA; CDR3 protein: CASSLGLAGRYEQYF; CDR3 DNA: TGCGCCAGCAGCTTGGGCCTAGCGGGACGCTACGAGCAGTACTTC
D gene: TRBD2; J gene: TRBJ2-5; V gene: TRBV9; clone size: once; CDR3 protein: CASSVEAGDGETQYF; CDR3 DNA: TGTGCCAGCAGCGTAGAGGCGGGAGATGGAGAGACCCAGTACTTC
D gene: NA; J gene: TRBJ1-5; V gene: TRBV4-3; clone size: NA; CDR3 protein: CASSQDVRYNQPQHF; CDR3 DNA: TGCGCCAGCAGCCAAGATGTGAGGTATAATCAGCCCCAGCATTTT
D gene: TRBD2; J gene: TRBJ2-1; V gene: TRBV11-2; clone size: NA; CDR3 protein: CASSFLTSGRGSYNEQFF; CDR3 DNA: TGTGCCAGCAGCTTCTTGACTAGCGGGAGGGGGTCCTACAATGAGCAGTTCTTC
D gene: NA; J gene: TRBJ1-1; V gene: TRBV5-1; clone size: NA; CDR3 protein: CASSLSLGEGRTEAFF; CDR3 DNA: TGCGCCAGCAGCTTGTCCCTCGGGGAGGGTAGGACTGAAGCTTTCTTT
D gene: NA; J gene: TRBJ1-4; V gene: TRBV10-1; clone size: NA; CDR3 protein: CASSEYSGGEKLFF; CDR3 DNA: TGCGCCAGCAGTGAGTACAGCGGGGGTGAAAAACTGTTTTTT
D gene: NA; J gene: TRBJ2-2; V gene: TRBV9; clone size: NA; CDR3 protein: CASSVPAGELFF; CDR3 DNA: TGTGCCAGCAGCGTACCCGCCGGGGAGCTGTTTTTT
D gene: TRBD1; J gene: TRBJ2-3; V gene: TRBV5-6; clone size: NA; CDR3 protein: CASSFWDSSSTDTQYF; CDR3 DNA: TGTGCCAGCAGCTTCTGGGACAGTTCTAGCACAGATACGCAGTATTTT
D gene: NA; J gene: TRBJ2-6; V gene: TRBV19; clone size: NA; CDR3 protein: CASQYSGANVLTF; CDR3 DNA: TGTGCCAGTCAGTACTCTGGGGCCAACGTCCTGACTTTC
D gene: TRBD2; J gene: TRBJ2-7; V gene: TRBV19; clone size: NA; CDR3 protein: CASSRGLAGVQQYF; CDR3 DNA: TGTGCCAGCTCGCGGGGGCTAGCGGGAGTTCAGCAGTACTTC
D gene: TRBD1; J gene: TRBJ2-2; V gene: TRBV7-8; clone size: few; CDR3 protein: CASSFHDRDLNTGELFF; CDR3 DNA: TGTGCCAGCAGCTTCCACGACAGGGACCTAAACACCGGGGAGCTGTTTTTT
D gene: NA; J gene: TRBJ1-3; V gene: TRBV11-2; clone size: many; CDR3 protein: CASSLDISGNTIYF; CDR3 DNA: TGTGCCAGCAGCTTAGATATCTCTGGAAACACCATATATTTT
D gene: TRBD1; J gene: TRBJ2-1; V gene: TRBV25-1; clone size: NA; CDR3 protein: CASRGQGFAEQFF; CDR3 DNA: TGTGCCAGCAGAGGACAGGGTTTTGCTGAGCAGTTCTTC
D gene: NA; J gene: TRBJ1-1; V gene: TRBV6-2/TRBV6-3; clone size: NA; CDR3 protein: CASSSGENTEAFF; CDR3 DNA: TGTGCCAGCAGTTCCGGGGAGAACACTGAAGCTTTCTTT
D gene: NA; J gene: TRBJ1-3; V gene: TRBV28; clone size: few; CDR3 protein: CASSPTGSGNTIYF; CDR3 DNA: TGTGCCAGCAGTCCCACAGGGTCTGGAAACACCATATATTTT
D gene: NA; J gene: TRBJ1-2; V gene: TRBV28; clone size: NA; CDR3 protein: CASSPLEGNYHYGGYTF; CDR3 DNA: TGTGCCAGCAGTCCGTTGGAGGGAAACTACCACTATGGGGGCTACACCTTC
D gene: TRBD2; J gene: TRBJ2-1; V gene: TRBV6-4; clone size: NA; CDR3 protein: CASSPFSGSKYNEQFF; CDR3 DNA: TGTGCCAGCAGTCCCTTTAGCGGGAGCAAGTACAATGAGCAGTTCTTC
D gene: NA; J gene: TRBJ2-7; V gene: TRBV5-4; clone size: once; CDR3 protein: CASSLAYPPYEQYF; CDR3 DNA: TGTGCCAGCAGCTTGGCGTATCCCCCCTACGAGCAGTACTTC
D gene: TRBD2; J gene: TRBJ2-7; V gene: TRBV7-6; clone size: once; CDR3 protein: CASSLGTSDTYEQYF; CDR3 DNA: TGTGCCAGCAGCTTAGGGACTAGCGATACCTACGAGCAGTACTTC
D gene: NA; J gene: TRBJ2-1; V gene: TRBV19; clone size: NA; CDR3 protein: CASSIGPSTSGEQFF; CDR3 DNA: TGTGCCAGTAGTATAGGGCCTAGCACTTCCGGTGAGCAGTTCTTC
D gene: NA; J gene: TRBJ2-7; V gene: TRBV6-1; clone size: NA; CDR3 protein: CASSDDRSAYEQYF; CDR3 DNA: TGTGCCAGCAGTGATGACAGGTCAGCCTACGAGCAGTACTTC
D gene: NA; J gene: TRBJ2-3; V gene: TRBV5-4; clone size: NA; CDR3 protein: CASSKGVADTQYF; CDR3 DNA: TGTGCCAGCAGCAAAGGGGTGGCAGATACGCAGTATTTT